This T cell receptor (beta chain) was identified during a study of shared clonotypes between healthy human individuals. The length of the CDR3 is 17 residues. V lost 0 bases, J lost 6 bases, and 8 bases stayed unmatched. Germline V gives CDR1 MNHEY, CDR2 SMNVEV (reference sequence). As processed by the authors: Junction-only sequences produced by ImmunoSEQ had no quality scores, so filtering differed. Method: immunoSEQ multiplex PCR; TCRdb's copy keeps in-frame clones and lacks some. The V and J calls and the clone size are those of that table, but D and trimming were determined from the DNA. The table shows 2 million to 2.5 million clones, with more than 85% occurring only once. Naive-designated CD8 cells lacked CD45RO, were positively enriched for CCR7, and omitted terminally differentiated effector memory CD45RA+ cells. Donation came from healthy HIV-negative adults that had no recent acute infections or vaccinations. Every contributor of samples was a Caucasian grown-up residing in Nashville, Tennessee.

Study results and caveats: Few donors limited the genetic and exposure-history diversity represented.

As to this clone: Antigen: not known.

The chain employs TRBV27 and TRBJ2-3; TRBD2 matches at 11 bases. The sample was naive CD8+ T cells from PBMCs. This sequence was found in a man aged 18 to 29 in good health. Some clones in this sample may be carry-over from other donors' samples. In DNA form, the CDR3 reads TGTGCCAGCAGTTTATCGGGTAGCGGGAGGGCTAGGGATACGCAGTATTTT. It encodes CASSLSGSGRARDTQYF.